These 30 T cell receptor beta chains originate from one sample sequenced in a study of T cell responses to AZD1222 COVID-19 vaccine. Assay: immunoSEQ multiplex PCR; the TCRdb copy retains only in-frame clones and omits some. The sample carries some 250,000 clones, around 93% recorded once. The sample in question was peripheral blood, obtained 28 days after the second AZD1222 dose. The receptors come from an adult who received the AZD1222 COVID-19 vaccine.

The rearrangement joins TRBV5-6 to TRBJ1-3; TRBD1 might be the D (5 bases). This CDR3 has 15 residues. The germline V and J ends were trimmed by 0 bases and 5 bases, with 12 bases remaining between them. In germline, CDR1 is SGHDT, CDR2 YYEEEE. CDR3 amino acids: CASSLGQGRRNTIYF. The CDR3 nucleotides are TGTGCCAGCAGCTTGGGCCAGGGCCGTAGAAACACCATATATTTT.

This chain links TRBV19 with TRBJ2-2; D perhaps matches TRBD1 (5 bases). The germline V gene has CDR1 LNHDA and CDR2 SQIVND (reference sequence). With 9 bases removed from V and 0 bases from J, the gap between germline ends came to 11 bases. The CDR3 sequence is 14 residues long. The CDR3, as DNA: TGTGCCAGCAGACAGAGCCCGAACACCGGGGAGCTGTTTTTT. It specifies CASRQSPNTGELFF.

The V and J genes are TRBV6-2 or TRBV6-3 and TRBJ2-1; 10 bases are a match to TRBD2. Germline CDR1 reads MNHEY; CDR2 reads SVGEGT. The CDR3 extends over 16 amino acids. J was trimmed by 3 bases and V by 4 bases; bases with no gene match: 6. In DNA, the CDR3 is TGTGCCAGCAGTTCCCGAGCGGGGGGGAACTACAATGAGCAGTTCTTC. Protein: CASSSRAGGNYNEQFF.

The J gene is TRBJ2-5, the V gene TRBV4-3; TRBD2 matches 10 bases. J was trimmed by 4 bases and V by 0 bases; bases with no gene match: 5. CDR1 LGHNA and CDR2 YSLEER come from the germline V gene. The CDR3 spans 16 residues. In DNA form, the CDR3 reads TGCGCCAGCAGCCAAGAAGGGCTAGCGGGAGCAGAGACCCAGTACTTC. This encodes CASSQEGLAGAETQYF.

The chain recombines TRBV5-4 with TRBJ2-6; D may be TRBD1 or TRBD2 (6 bases each). CDR1 SGHNT and CDR2 YYREEE come from the germline V gene (reference sequence). This CDR3 has 15 amino acids. Trimming took off 1 base at V and 4 bases at J, with 9 bases between the two ends. CDR3 amino acids: CASSLQGRGANVLTF. CDR3 bases: TGTGCCAGCAGCTTGCAGGGGAGGGGGGCCAACGTCCTGACTTTC.

The genes are TRBV10-1 and TRBJ2-2; D might be TRBD2 (6 bases). This CDR3 is built from 15 residues. V lost 8 bases to trimming and J lost 0 bases, with 13 bases between them. Germline values: CDR1 WNHNN, CDR2 SYGVQD (reference sequence). The CDR3 region is CASQGRGSNTGELFF. The DNA for the CDR3 is TGCGCCAGCCAGGGCCGGGGGTCGAACACCGGGGAGCTGTTTTTT.

The chain joins TRBV7-6 to TRBJ1-1, with 8 bases identical to TRBD1. CDR3 size: 16 residues. Trimming cost V 3 bases and J 1 base; bases outside gene matches: 7. Germline V gives CDR1 SGHVS, CDR2 FNYEAQ. CDR3 nucleotide sequence: TGTGCCAGCAGCTTCCAACTCGGGACAGGGAACACTGAAGCTTTCTTT. Translating it yields CASSFQLGTGNTEAFF.

Written as DNA, the CDR3 is TGTGCCAGCAGCATAAGCGGGACAGGGCTATATTCACCCCTCCACTTT. Translation: CASSISGTGLYSPLHF. The chain is built from TRBV7-2 and TRBJ1-6; TRBD1 matches 9 bases. The CDR3 has 16 amino acids. J lost 8 bases, V lost 5 bases, and 10 bases had no gene match. The germline V gene encodes CDR1 SGHTA and CDR2 FQGNSA.

The chain couples TRBV30 to TRBJ1-2, with 7 bases lining up with TRBD1. Germline CDR1 and CDR2: GTSNPN and SVGIG (reference sequence). The ends lost 0 bases at V and 2 bases at J; junction bases unmatched: 15. The CDR3 spans 18 residues. The CDR3 spells CAWSVRGQPTNSNYGYTF. DNA for the CDR3: TGTGCCTGGAGTGTAAGGGGACAGCCAACTAATTCGAACTATGGCTACACCTTC.

The chain has TRBV27 and TRBJ1-1, with D maybe TRBD1 (6 bases). Germline CDR1 is MNHEY and CDR2 is SMNVEV (reference sequence). Deletions cut 6 bases from V and 0 bases from J, with 8 bases between. The CDR3 has 13 amino acids. The CDR3 reads CASRNRVNTEAFF. CDR3 in DNA: TGTGCCAGCAGAAACAGGGTGAACACTGAAGCTTTCTTT.

This chain joins TRBV5-6 and TRBJ1-3; unclear D gene. Between the trimmed V and J ends, which lost 3 bases and 0 bases, there was a span of 10 bases. The length of the CDR3 is 15 residues. From germline, CDR1 is SGHDT and CDR2 YYEEEE. The CDR3 sequence is CASSSGSNSGNTIYF. CDR3 nucleotides: TGTGCCAGCAGCTCGGGAAGTAACTCTGGAAACACCATATATTTT.

In nucleotides, the CDR3 is TGTGCCAGCTCACCACAGATTGGGACGGGCAGCTCCTATAATTCACCCCTCCACTTT. This translates into CASSPQIGTGSSYNSPLHF. The chain is built from TRBV18 and TRBJ1-6; a weak D match, TRBD1 (5 bases). Germline assignment: CDR1 KGHSH and CDR2 LQKENI. CDR3 length: 19 amino acids. V shed 1 base and J shed 0 bases, with 16 bases lying between them.

CDR3 loop: CASSQAGRTYGYTF. The CDR3 nucleotides read TGTGCCAGCAGCCAAGCGGGCAGAACCTATGGCTACACCTTC. This chain links TRBV3-1 (or the pseudogene TRBV3-2) with TRBJ1-2; D is undetermined. This CDR3 comprises 14 residues. Trimming took 1 base from V and 4 from J, leaving 10 bases between them. CDR1 and CDR2 from the germline V gene are LGHDT and YNNKEL (reference sequence).

This clone showed up just a few times. V and J are TRBV28 and TRBJ1-2; D uncertain. From germline, CDR1 is MDHEN and CDR2 SYDVKM. This CDR3 region has 17 residues. V shed 5 bases and J shed 1 base, with 20 bases lying between them. This chain's CDR3 is CASSEVREPSLNYGYTF. The CDR3 coding sequence is TGTGCCAGCAGTGAAGTGCGGGAGCCCAGCCTTAACTATGGCTACACCTTC.

The chain employs TRBV5-1 and TRBJ1-2; D is perhaps TRBD1 (6 bases). The germline CDR1 and CDR2 sequences are SGHRS and YFSETQ. The CDR3 covers 16 residues. V dropped 0 bases and J dropped 4 bases, with 16 bases sitting between them. CDR3 nucleotide sequence: TGCGCCAGCAGCTTGGCCGAGCCTACGGGGGCCTATGGCTACACCTTC. It is translated as CASSLAEPTGAYGYTF.

The chain is built from TRBV4-3 and TRBJ2-7; D is ambiguous. CDR3 size: 11 residues. Trimming cost V 4 bases and J 9 bases, with 10 bases left between them. Germline V gene lookup returns CDR1 LGHNA and CDR2 YSLEER. CDR3 coding DNA: TGCGCCAGCAGCCGGCCTTCTTGGCAGTACTTC. As protein: CASSRPSWQYF.

The rearrangement uses TRBV28 and TRBJ2-3, with D hard to call. The V and J ends lost 5 bases and 0 bases respectively, with 9 bases between them. CDR1 MDHEN and CDR2 SYDVKM come from the germline V gene. The length of the CDR3 is 14 residues. The CDR3 DNA reads TGTGCCAGCAGTACGAGCCTTAGCACAGATACGCAGTATTTT. Translation: CASSTSLSTDTQYF.

CDR3 residues: CASRLEETQYF. The CDR3 DNA sequence: TGTGCCAGTAGACTGGAAGAGACCCAGTACTTC. The gene calls are TRBV19 and TRBJ2-5, with unresolved D. Trimming stripped 6 bases from V and 3 bases from J, with 5 bases between. This CDR3 has 11 amino acids. CDR1 is LNHDA and CDR2 is SQIVND in the germline V gene (reference sequence).

This chain joins TRBV5-5 and TRBJ1-5; 8 bases align to TRBD1. The CDR3 has 14 amino acids. CDR1 and CDR2 from the germline V gene are SGHKS and YYEKEE (reference sequence). V lost 3 bases to trimming and J lost 5 bases; unmatched junction nucleotides: 4. Written as DNA, the CDR3 is TGTGCCAGCAGCTCGGGCAGGGGGCATCAGCCCCAGCATTTT. Translation gives CASSSGRGHQPQHF. The full variable domain, rest sourced from reference TRBV5-5 and TRBJ1-5, is DAGVTQSPTHLIKTRGQQVTLRCSPISGHKSVSWYQQVLGQGPQFIFQYYEKEERGRGNFPDRFSARQFPNYSSELNVNALLLGDSALYLCASSSGRGHQPQHFGDGTRLSIL.

The chain couples TRBV23-1 to TRBJ1-5, with 9 positions matching TRBD1. TRBV23-1 is flagged as an ORF with uncertain function. The CDR3 runs 20 residues. Trimming took 7 bases from V and 5 from J; bases not matched to a gene: 24. CDR3 sequence: CASTPSGQGNIGEIDQPQHF. DNA of the CDR3: TGCGCCAGCACCCCCTCCGGACAGGGGAATATTGGGGAAATTGATCAGCCCCAGCATTTT.

V gene TRBV11-3 combines with J gene TRBJ2-3, with D perhaps being TRBD1 or TRBD2 (6 bases each). Between the trimmed V and J ends, which lost 4 bases and 9 bases, there was a span of 14 bases. Germline V CDR1 and CDR2: SGHNT, YENEEA. The CDR3 totals 13 residues. The CDR3 loop reads CASSWGAAGTQYF. The CDR3 nucleotides are TGTGCCAGCAGCTGGGGGGCCGCAGGGACGCAGTATTTT.

The chain joins TRBV19 to TRBJ2-1; a possible D gene is TRBD2 (5 bases). The CDR3 covers 13 residues. Germline V lookup: CDR1 LNHDA, CDR2 SQIVND (reference sequence). Between the trimmed V and J ends, which lost 1 base and 4 bases, there was a span of 5 bases. CDR3 in amino acids: CASSIGGYNEQFF. The CDR3 coding sequence is TGTGCCAGTAGTATAGGAGGGTACAATGAGCAGTTCTTC.

The rearrangement uses TRBV6-5 and TRBJ1-6; D unclear. The V and J ends lost 7 bases and 0 bases respectively, with 7 bases between them. The CDR3 runs 14 residues. From germline, CDR1 is MNHEY and CDR2 SVGAGI. The CDR3 sequence is CASTLDSYNSPLHF. DNA of the CDR3: TGTGCCAGCACACTGGACTCCTATAATTCACCCCTCCACTTT.

The rearrangement links TRBV11-2 to TRBJ1-1, with D maybe TRBD1 (5 bases). The length of the CDR3 is 13 residues. V was cut by 3 bases and J by 4 bases, with 9 bases left in between. The germline V gene encodes CDR1 SGHAT and CDR2 FQNNGV. The CDR3 region has the DNA TGTGCCAGCAGCTTGGCCGGGACCACTGAAGCTTTCTTT. Translated, it gives CASSLAGTTEAFF.

In nucleotides, the CDR3 is TGTGCCACCAGTGACCCCCCGGGGCAGTTGGGGGGAGATACGCAGTATTTT. Translating it yields CATSDPPGQLGGDTQYF. The chain carries TRBV24-1 and TRBJ2-3; possible D gene TRBD2, 6 bases. The length of the CDR3 is 17 residues. Germline assignment: CDR1 KGHDR and CDR2 SFDVKD. Trimming shortened V by 4 bases and J by 5 bases, and 21 bases separated the two germline ends.

The chain couples TRBV3-1 (or the pseudogene TRBV3-2) to TRBJ1-1; 9 nucleotides match TRBD1. Trimming at V came to 3 bases and at J to 3 bases, leaving 5 bases not matched to a gene. This CDR3 comprises 15 residues. CDR1 is LGHDT, CDR2 YNNKEL, per germline (reference sequence). CDR3 sequence: CASSHGTGSDTEAFF. In DNA form, the CDR3 reads TGTGCCAGCAGCCATGGGACAGGGAGTGACACTGAAGCTTTCTTT.

This clone was detected only a few times. The chain combines TRBV13 with TRBJ1-1; perhaps TRBD1 as D (5 bases). CDR1 and CDR2 (germline): PRHDT, FYEKMQ (reference sequence). The CDR3 is 15 residues long. V was trimmed by 2 bases and J by 1 base, leaving 11 bases between them. The CDR3 spells CASSLRRGENTEAFF. The CDR3 coding sequence is TGTGCCAGCAGCTTACGGCGAGGGGAGAACACTGAAGCTTTCTTT.

The rearrangement uses TRBV7-3 and TRBJ1-5; D might be TRBD1 (5 bases). This CDR3 region has 17 residues. V lost 2 bases and J 0 bases, leaving 14 bases between the germline ends. In germline, CDR1 is SGHTA, CDR2 FQGTGA. The CDR3 sequence is CASSLLRRGYSNQPQHF. CDR3 in DNA: TGTGCCAGCAGCTTACTCCGAAGGGGATATAGCAATCAGCCCCAGCATTTT.

The gene calls are TRBV6-5 and TRBJ1-6; D is uncertain. Deletions cut 6 bases from V and 3 bases from J, with 9 bases between. This CDR3 has 14 residues. Germline V lookup: CDR1 MNHEY, CDR2 SVGAGI. The CDR3 nucleotides read TGTGCCAGCAGGAAGGGAGACTATAATTCACCCCTCCACTTT. Protein product: CASRKGDYNSPLHF.

CDR3 residues: CATSRDFRDEQFF. The DNA for the CDR3 is TGTGCCACCAGCAGAGATTTCAGGGATGAGCAGTTCTTC. V is TRBV15 and J is TRBJ2-1, with TRBD1 as a possible D gene (5 bases). Germline values: CDR1 LNHNV, CDR2 YYDKDF (reference sequence). This CDR3 has 13 residues. Deletions cut 0 bases from V and 8 bases from J, with 8 bases between.